A selection of T cell receptor beta chains follows, all from one sample in a study of post-analysis software for immune sequencing data. TCRdb itself ran the PCR reads through MiXCR, one entry per CDR3 protein. The data hold more than 350,000 distinct CDR3 sequences, with roughly 38% observed a single time. Sequenced input: blood. Receptor source: a girl aged 2 to 9 with multiple sclerosis. CDR3s include the opening cysteine and the closing phenylalanine or tryptophan. Fields, in order: J gene, D gene, V gene, clone size, CDR3 protein, CDR3 DNA. The D gene is left open where the match is weak. Clone size, where shown, is once, few, many, or a class for clones that have expanded.

j_gene: TRBJ1-3
d_gene: NA
v_gene: TRBV28
abundance: NA
CDR3aa: CASRVRGGNTIYF
CDR3nt: TGTGCCAGCAGGGTCAGGGGCGGAAACACCATATATTTT

j_gene: TRBJ1-5
d_gene: NA
v_gene: TRBV7-2
abundance: few
CDR3aa: CASSLDLQYNQPQHF
CDR3nt: TGTGCCAGCAGCTTAGATCTACAGTACAATCAGCCCCAGCATTTT

j_gene: TRBJ2-4
d_gene: NA
v_gene: TRBV4-3
abundance: few
CDR3aa: CASSQQLRNIQYF
CDR3nt: TGCGCCAGCAGCCAACAGCTCCGAAACATTCAGTACTTC

j_gene: TRBJ2-7
d_gene: NA
v_gene: TRBV29-1
abundance: NA
CDR3aa: CSVEERGAAYEQYF
CDR3nt: TGCAGCGTTGAGGAAAGGGGCGCAGCGTACGAGCAGTACTTC

j_gene: TRBJ2-7
d_gene: TRBD1
v_gene: TRBV29-1
abundance: few
CDR3aa: CSAAKTGANEQYF
CDR3nt: TGCAGCGCGGCGAAGACAGGGGCCAACGAGCAGTACTTC

j_gene: TRBJ2-1
d_gene: TRBD1
v_gene: TRBV5-1
abundance: many
CDR3aa: CASSFPGGNEQFF
CDR3nt: TGCGCCAGCAGCTTCCCAGGGGGCAATGAGCAGTTCTTC

j_gene: TRBJ1-6
d_gene: TRBD1
v_gene: TRBV20-1
abundance: NA
CDR3aa: CSADRGQSPLHF
CDR3nt: TGCAGTGCTGACAGGGGTCAGTCACCCCTCCACTTT

j_gene: TRBJ1-5
d_gene: TRBD1
v_gene: TRBV27
abundance: NA
CDR3aa: CASSLSGTGGQPQHF
CDR3nt: TGTGCCAGCAGTTTATCGGGGACAGGCGGTCAGCCCCAGCATTTT

j_gene: TRBJ2-2
d_gene: NA
v_gene: TRBV29-1
abundance: few
CDR3aa: CSVEVWGTGELFF
CDR3nt: TGCAGCGTTGAGGTCTGGGGAACCGGGGAGCTGTTTTTT

j_gene: TRBJ2-1
d_gene: NA
v_gene: TRBV12-3/TRBV12-4
abundance: NA
CDR3aa: CASSHYEQFF
CDR3nt: TGTGCCAGCAGTCATTATGAGCAGTTCTTC

j_gene: TRBJ2-1
d_gene: TRBD1
v_gene: TRBV6-4
abundance: NA
CDR3aa: CACSPSGQGNNEQFF
CDR3nt: TGTGCCTGCAGCCCCTCGGGACAGGGGAACAATGAGCAGTTCTTC

j_gene: TRBJ2-1
d_gene: TRBD2
v_gene: TRBV20-1
abundance: many
CDR3aa: CSARDGGTSGRRIGSSYNEQFF
CDR3nt: TGCAGTGCTAGAGATGGGGGGACTAGCGGGAGACGAATAGGGAGCTCCTACAATGAGCAGTTCTTC

j_gene: TRBJ1-2
d_gene: NA
v_gene: TRBV29-1
abundance: few
CDR3aa: CSVGDGVANYGYTF
CDR3nt: TGCAGCGTTGGTGACGGGGTAGCTAACTATGGCTACACCTTC

j_gene: TRBJ2-1
d_gene: TRBD1
v_gene: TRBV29-1
abundance: few
CDR3aa: CSVQGAPGDEQFF
CDR3nt: TGCAGCGTTCAGGGGGCGCCCGGTGATGAGCAGTTCTTC

j_gene: TRBJ2-5
d_gene: NA
v_gene: TRBV28
abundance: NA
CDR3aa: CASSQGSRGQETQYF
CDR3nt: TGTGCCAGCAGCCAAGGGTCCCGGGGCCAAGAGACCCAGTACTTC

j_gene: TRBJ2-3
d_gene: TRBD2
v_gene: TRBV4-1
abundance: NA
CDR3aa: CASSRTSGGQLSTDTQYF
CDR3nt: TGCGCCAGCAGTCGGACTAGCGGGGGCCAACTGAGCACAGATACGCAGTATTTT

j_gene: TRBJ2-3
d_gene: TRBD1
v_gene: TRBV19
abundance: NA
CDR3aa: CASSIGSGTGQGDTQYF
CDR3nt: TGTGCCAGTAGTATAGGGTCCGGGACAGGCCAGGGAGATACGCAGTATTTT

j_gene: TRBJ2-4
d_gene: TRBD2
v_gene: TRBV6-1
abundance: few
CDR3aa: CASSGLAGGFGAKNIQYF
CDR3nt: TGTGCCAGCTCAGGACTAGCGGGAGGCTTCGGGGCCAAAAACATTCAGTACTTC

j_gene: TRBJ2-7
d_gene: TRBD2
v_gene: TRBV24-1
abundance: NA
CDR3aa: CATSDPRLAPNYEQYF
CDR3nt: TGTGCCACCAGCGATCCTCGACTAGCTCCAAACTACGAGCAGTACTTC

j_gene: TRBJ2-1
d_gene: TRBD2
v_gene: TRBV5-1
abundance: few
CDR3aa: CASSLASGSGSSYNEQFF
CDR3nt: TGCGCCAGCAGCTTGGCTAGCGGGTCGGGGAGCTCCTACAATGAGCAGTTCTTC

j_gene: TRBJ2-1
d_gene: NA
v_gene: TRBV20-1
abundance: few
CDR3aa: CSASQGSYNEQFF
CDR3nt: TGCAGTGCTAGCCAGGGTTCCTACAATGAGCAGTTCTTC

j_gene: TRBJ2-1
d_gene: NA
v_gene: TRBV13
abundance: NA
CDR3aa: CASSFRLVRYDEQFF
CDR3nt: TGTGCCAGCAGCTTCCGACTAGTAAGATACGATGAGCAGTTCTTC

j_gene: TRBJ2-1
d_gene: NA
v_gene: TRBV5-5
abundance: few
CDR3aa: CASSWRQTVSYNEQFF
CDR3nt: TGTGCCAGCAGCTGGCGACAGACTGTCTCCTACAATGAGCAGTTCTTC

j_gene: TRBJ1-2
d_gene: TRBD1
v_gene: TRBV29-1
abundance: NA
CDR3aa: CSVDIRTGPIQANYGYTF
CDR3nt: TGCAGCGTCGACATTAGGACAGGGCCTATCCAAGCTAACTATGGCTACACCTTC

j_gene: TRBJ2-7
d_gene: NA
v_gene: TRBV6-6
abundance: NA
CDR3aa: CASSRGTTYEQYF
CDR3nt: TGTGCCAGCAGCCGGGGAACAACCTACGAGCAGTACTTC

j_gene: TRBJ2-6
d_gene: TRBD1
v_gene: TRBV7-3
abundance: NA
CDR3aa: CASSLPPDRVGSGANVLTF
CDR3nt: TGTGCCAGCAGCTTACCCCCGGACAGGGTAGGCTCTGGGGCCAACGTCCTGACTTTC

j_gene: TRBJ1-5
d_gene: TRBD1
v_gene: TRBV12-3/TRBV12-4
abundance: NA
CDR3aa: CASSFGDSPNQPQHF
CDR3nt: TGTGCCAGCAGTTTTGGGGACAGTCCGAATCAGCCCCAGCATTTT

j_gene: TRBJ2-3
d_gene: NA
v_gene: TRBV28
abundance: NA
CDR3aa: CASSFLLGTDTQYF
CDR3nt: TGTGCTAGCAGTTTTCTGCTAGGCACAGATACGCAGTATTTT

j_gene: TRBJ2-6
d_gene: NA
v_gene: TRBV27
abundance: NA
CDR3aa: CASSLTRATLSGANVLTF
CDR3nt: TGTGCCAGCAGTTTAACCAGGGCCACTCTCTCTGGGGCCAACGTCCTGACTTTC

j_gene: TRBJ2-7
d_gene: TRBD2
v_gene: TRBV20-1
abundance: NA
CDR3aa: CSARDGASGITYEQYF
CDR3nt: TGCAGTGCTAGAGATGGCGCTAGCGGAATTACCTACGAGCAGTACTTC

j_gene: TRBJ2-3
d_gene: TRBD2
v_gene: TRBV6-5
abundance: few
CDR3aa: CASSRKRGGSTDTQYF
CDR3nt: TGTGCCAGCAGCCGAAAGCGGGGGGGGAGCACAGATACGCAGTATTTT

j_gene: TRBJ2-5
d_gene: TRBD1
v_gene: TRBV18
abundance: NA
CDR3aa: CASSPRTGTVLETQYF
CDR3nt: TGTGCCAGCTCACCTAGGACTGGGACAGTCCTTGAGACCCAGTACTTC

j_gene: TRBJ1-2
d_gene: NA
v_gene: TRBV18
abundance: NA
CDR3aa: CASSPAGRNYGYTF
CDR3nt: TGTGCCAGCTCGCCTGCAGGGCGGAACTATGGCTACACCTTC

j_gene: TRBJ2-5
d_gene: NA
v_gene: TRBV12-3/TRBV12-4
abundance: NA
CDR3aa: CASTYTSPVGGRETQYF
CDR3nt: TGTGCCAGCACCTACACGTCCCCTGTCGGGGGCCGGGAGACCCAGTACTTC

j_gene: TRBJ2-7
d_gene: NA
v_gene: TRBV4-2
abundance: NA
CDR3aa: CASSHGLLGSYEQYF
CDR3nt: TGTGCCAGCAGCCACGGATTACTGGGATCCTACGAGCAGTACTTC

j_gene: TRBJ2-1
d_gene: NA
v_gene: TRBV29-1
abundance: NA
CDR3aa: CSVDAVTFTYNEQFF
CDR3nt: TGCAGCGTTGACGCAGTCACGTTCACATACAATGAGCAGTTCTTC

j_gene: TRBJ2-7
d_gene: NA
v_gene: TRBV6-6
abundance: few
CDR3aa: CASSYTGEQYF
CDR3nt: TGTGCCAGCAGTTATACAGGGGAGCAGTACTTC

j_gene: TRBJ1-1
d_gene: NA
v_gene: TRBV10-3
abundance: few
CDR3aa: CAITQGEFMNTEAFF
CDR3nt: TGTGCCATCACTCAAGGGGAGTTTATGAACACTGAAGCTTTCTTT

j_gene: TRBJ2-1
d_gene: TRBD1
v_gene: TRBV7-2
abundance: NA
CDR3aa: CASGTGAYNEQFF
CDR3nt: TGTGCCAGCGGCACAGGGGCCTACAATGAGCAGTTCTTC

j_gene: TRBJ2-7
d_gene: TRBD1
v_gene: TRBV15
abundance: NA
CDR3aa: CATSRDPRQGISYEQYF
CDR3nt: TGTGCCACCAGCAGAGACCCCAGACAGGGGATCTCCTACGAGCAGTACTTC

j_gene: TRBJ2-1
d_gene: TRBD2
v_gene: TRBV20-1
abundance: once
CDR3aa: CSARARTSGSYNEQFF
CDR3nt: TGCAGTGCTAGAGCCCGGACTAGCGGGTCCTACAATGAGCAGTTCTTC

j_gene: TRBJ2-3
d_gene: NA
v_gene: TRBV25-1
abundance: NA
CDR3aa: CASSEVNTDTQYF
CDR3nt: TGTGCCAGCAGTGAAGTCAACACAGATACGCAGTATTTT

j_gene: TRBJ1-1
d_gene: NA
v_gene: TRBV5-1
abundance: few
CDR3aa: CASSLYLNTEAFF
CDR3nt: TGCGCCAGCAGCTTGTACCTGAACACTGAAGCTTTCTTT

j_gene: TRBJ1-2
d_gene: TRBD1
v_gene: TRBV20-1
abundance: few
CDR3aa: CSARDNPPDRADGYTF
CDR3nt: TGCAGTGCTAGAGATAATCCCCCGGACAGGGCAGATGGCTACACCTTC

j_gene: TRBJ2-7
d_gene: NA
v_gene: TRBV28
abundance: NA
CDR3aa: CANSFTGPYEQYF
CDR3nt: TGTGCCAACAGTTTCACAGGACCCTACGAGCAGTACTTC